The 29 T cell receptor beta chains reported below all come from one sample, sequenced in a study of cytomegalovirus exposure and HLA in healthy donors. With 60 Vbeta and 13 Jbeta primers, the PCR was carried out. Assay: immunoSEQ multiplex PCR; the TCRdb copy retains only in-frame clones and omits some. The sample contains 100,000 to 150,000 clones, approximately 85% of which appear only once. Sequencing input: PBMCs. The source is a boy between 5 and 17 years old in good health and CMV-seronegative.

The chain links TRBV4-1 to TRBJ1-2; 7 nucleotides agree with TRBD1. The V and J ends lost 1 base and 7 bases, in that order; junction bases with no gene match: 3. Germline CDR1 reads MGHRA; CDR2 reads YSYEKL. CDR3 length: 13 residues. The CDR3 is CASSQARGVGYTF. CDR3 bases: TGCGCCAGCAGCCAAGCCAGGGGGGTTGGCTACACCTTC.

The chain has TRBV7-9 and TRBJ1-6; D might be TRBD1 (5 bases). This CDR3 is 12 amino acids long. Per the germline V gene, CDR1 is SEHNR and CDR2 is FQNEAQ (reference sequence). Trimming took off 5 bases at V and 7 bases at J, with 6 bases between the two ends. The CDR3 region is CASSGGNSPLHF. The DNA for the CDR3 is TGTGCCAGCAGCGGGGGGAATTCACCCCTCCACTTT. Full variable domain (missing parts from reference TRBV7-9 and TRBJ1-6): DTGVSQNPRHKITKRGQNVTFRCDPISEHNRLYWYRQTLGQGPEFLTYFQNEAQLEKSRLLSDRFSAERPKGSFSTLEIQRTEQGDSAMYLCASSGGNSPLHFGNGTRLTVT.

V and J are TRBV7-2 and TRBJ2-5; tentative D call: TRBD2 (6 bases). The CDR3 is made up of 14 amino acids. Germline V gene sequence: CDR1 SGHTA, CDR2 FQGNSA. V was clipped by 3 bases and J by 7 bases, with 15 bases between them. CDR3 nucleotides: TGTGCCAGCAGCTTCATTGGCTTTAGCGGGACCCAGTACTTC. It encodes CASSFIGFSGTQYF.

The chain has TRBV5-1 and TRBJ1-2; tentatively, D is TRBD1 (5 bases). V dropped 0 bases and J dropped 8 bases, with 14 bases sitting between them. The CDR3 totals 14 residues. Looked up from germline, CDR1 is SGHRS and CDR2 is YFSETQ. In DNA form, the CDR3 reads TGCGCCAGCAGCTTGGAGGAGGGGTTGGAAGGCTACACCTTC. Residues: CASSLEEGLEGYTF. The full variable domain, completed using reference TRBV5-1 and TRBJ1-2, is KAGVTQTPRYLIKTRGQQVTLSCSPISGHRSVSWYQQTPGQGLQFLFEYFSETQRNKGNFPGRFSGRQFSNSRSEMNVSTLELGDSALYLCASSLEEGLEGYTFGSGTRLTVV.

The rearrangement uses TRBV20-1 and TRBJ1-1, with D possibly being TRBD1 (5 bases). V shed 7 bases and J shed 8 bases, with 14 bases lying between them. The CDR3 runs 11 residues. Germline V gives CDR1 DFQATT, CDR2 SNEGSKA (reference sequence). DNA of the CDR3: TGCAGTGGGGGTTGGGGGGGAGAAGCTTTCTTT. Protein product: CSGGWGGEAFF.

This chain's CDR3 is CSVEPTRGGAETQYF. As DNA, the CDR3 is TGCAGCGTTGAACCTACTAGGGGAGGGGCGGAGACCCAGTACTTC. V is TRBV29-1 and J is TRBJ2-5; TRBD2 aligns across 7 bases. From germline, CDR1 is SQVTM and CDR2 ANQGSEA. The CDR3 totals 15 residues. Trimming took 2 bases from V and 5 from J; bases not matched to a gene: 11.

This sequence joins TRBV6-4 and TRBJ2-7, with TRBD1 identical over 7 bases. CDR1 MRHNA and CDR2 SNTAGT come from the germline V gene. This CDR3 region has 13 residues. With 10 bases clipped from V and 1 base from J, the junction kept 7 bases outside the gene matches. CDR3 bases: TGTGCCACCCAGGACAGGCCTTCCTACGAGCAGTACTTC. This translates into CATQDRPSYEQYF.

The chain employs TRBV30 and TRBJ2-2; TRBD2 aligns across 7 bases. Germline V gene lookup returns CDR1 GTSNPN and CDR2 SVGIG (reference sequence). The CDR3 loop spans 15 amino acids. Trimming cost V 3 bases and J 5 bases; bases outside gene matches: 9. The DNA of the CDR3 is TGTGCCTGGAGCCGTCGGGGGGTCCGGACCGGGGAGCTGTTTTTT. This codes for CAWSRRGVRTGELFF.

V gene TRBV5-4 combines with J gene TRBJ2-2, with 11 bases matching TRBD1. The CDR3 loop spans 16 amino acids. J lost 6 bases, V lost 0 bases, and 4 bases had no gene match. Germline CDR1 is SGHNT and CDR2 is YYREEE (reference sequence). The CDR3 DNA reads TGTGCCAGCAGCTTGGCCGGACAGGGGGCAGCCGGGGAGCTGTTTTTT. It encodes CASSLAGQGAAGELFF.

The chain joins TRBV7-2 to TRBJ2-7; D possibly corresponds to TRBD2 (6 bases). V lost 1 base and J 4 bases, leaving 11 bases between the germline ends. Germline V CDR1 and CDR2: SGHTA, FQGNSA. The CDR3 covers 14 residues. In DNA, the CDR3 is TGTGCCAGCAGCTTAGATGCGGGGAGATACGAGCAGTACTTC. This gives the protein CASSLDAGRYEQYF.

The genes are TRBV6-5 and TRBJ1-2, with D possibly being TRBD1 (5 bases). Germline CDR1 and CDR2: MNHEY and SVGAGI. CDR3 length: 14 amino acids. V gave up 5 bases and J gave up 2 bases, with 12 bases separating them. The CDR3, as DNA: TGTGCCAGCAGTAACGCGGGGGGGAACTATGGCTACACCTTC. This codes for CASSNAGGNYGYTF.

The V call is TRBV11-1, the J call TRBJ2-1; 7 bases map to TRBD2. Germline assignment: CDR1 SGHAT and CDR2 FQDESV (reference sequence). The V gene end was trimmed by 1 base and the J gene end by 3 bases; junction bases not matched to a gene: 0. CDR3 length: 14 amino acids. CDR3 sequence (DNA): TGTGCCAGCAGCTTAGGGACTAGCTACAATGAGCAGTTCTTC. Protein sequence: CASSLGTSYNEQFF.

The chain joins TRBV5-6 to TRBJ1-1; 9 bases match TRBD1. This CDR3 region has 14 residues. Germline CDR1 reads SGHDT; CDR2 reads YYEEEE. The junction had 5 bases not matched to a gene; V was cut back by 3 bases and J by 5 bases. The CDR3 sequence is CASSSGTGKTEAFF. As DNA, the CDR3 is TGTGCCAGCAGCTCCGGGACAGGGAAAACTGAAGCTTTCTTT.

V gene TRBV7-9 combines with J gene TRBJ2-7, with D possibly being TRBD1 (6 bases). Germline values: CDR1 SEHNR, CDR2 FQNEAQ (reference sequence). V was clipped by 2 bases and J by 3 bases, with 11 bases between them. The CDR3 is made up of 14 amino acids. The CDR3 loop is CASSLSTGNYEQYF. In DNA form, the CDR3 reads TGTGCCAGCAGCTTATCGACAGGCAACTACGAGCAGTACTTC.

The chain carries TRBV7-2 and TRBJ1-1, with D maybe TRBD1 (5 bases). Trimming left V 7 bases short and J 7 bases short, with 19 bases between. Germline loops: CDR1 SGHTA, CDR2 FQGNSA. The CDR3 spans 14 residues. DNA for the CDR3: TGTGCCAGCACCTCCGAATGGGTTCAGGGTGAAGCTTTCTTT. It is translated as CASTSEWVQGEAFF.

This clone appeared a single time. This chain links TRBV19 with TRBJ2-2; no clear D gene. CDR3 length: 16 amino acids. Germline V gives CDR1 LNHDA, CDR2 SQIVND (reference sequence). The V gene lost 2 bases and the J gene lost 2 bases, with 12 bases spanning the gap. The CDR3 loop is CASSISGERNTGELFF. CDR3 in DNA: TGTGCCAGTAGTATATCGGGTGAAAGAAACACCGGGGAGCTGTTTTTT.

The CDR3 DNA reads as TGTGCCAGCACCGGACAGTCGTCGAACACCATATATTTT. Translating it yields CASTGQSSNTIYF. The genes are TRBV2 and TRBJ1-3, with D maybe TRBD1 (6 bases). CDR3 length: 13 amino acids. Trimming shortened V by 7 bases and J by 7 bases, and 14 bases separated the two germline ends. Germline CDR1 SNHLY, CDR2 FYNNEI.

The chain combines TRBV5-1 with TRBJ1-2, with 10 bases aligning to TRBD1. With 4 bases clipped from V and 7 bases from J, the junction kept 7 bases outside the gene matches. CDR3 size: 14 residues. CDR1 is SGHRS, CDR2 YFSETQ, per germline. The DNA for the CDR3 is TGCGCCAGCAGCCACCGACAGGGGGCGGCTGGCTACACCTTC. The encoded protein is CASSHRQGAAGYTF.

J is TRBJ2-3 and V is TRBV7-2; 9 bases map to TRBD2. V shed 7 bases and J 5 bases; nucleotides not matched to a gene: 7. Germline values: CDR1 SGHTA, CDR2 FQGNSA. The CDR3 spans 14 residues. The CDR3 region is CASTRREGRDTQYF. The CDR3 nucleotides are TGTGCCAGCACCCGGCGGGAGGGCCGAGATACGCAGTATTTT.

The V call is TRBV7-8, the J call TRBJ1-2; possible D gene TRBD1, 6 bases. The length of the CDR3 is 18 residues. Germline V gene data show CDR1 as SGHVS and CDR2 as FQNEAQ. Deletions cut 2 bases from V and 5 bases from J, with 24 bases between. The DNA of the CDR3 is TGTGCCAGCAGCTTACGTCGGTCGGCGGCAGGGGATTATTATGGCTACACCTTC. It codes for CASSLRRSAAGDYYGYTF.

Here the CDR3 reads CASRTGTSGYNEQFF. CDR3 bases: TGTGCCAGCAGAACCGGGACTAGCGGATACAATGAGCAGTTCTTC. The V and J genes are TRBV6-5 and TRBJ2-1; 11 nucleotides line up with TRBD2. The CDR3 is 15 residues long. Germline trimming cut 6 bases from V and 4 bases from J; bases unmatched to any gene: 5. Per the germline V gene, CDR1 is MNHEY and CDR2 is SVGAGI.

V and J are TRBV29-1 and TRBJ2-3; D is undetermined. Germline V gene lookup returns CDR1 SQVTM and CDR2 ANQGSEA. The CDR3 has 13 amino acids. V gave up 7 bases and J gave up 2 bases, with 13 bases separating them. The DNA for the CDR3 is TGCAGCGCCGGTACTTCACTCACAGATACGCAGTATTTT. It translates to CSAGTSLTDTQYF.

This clone was found a few times. V and J are TRBV4-3 and TRBJ1-4; D unclear. Germline CDR1 LGHNA, CDR2 YSLEER. The CDR3 has 13 residues. V lost 0 bases and J lost 9, with 8 bases in between. CDR3 bases: TGCGCCAGCAGCCAAGAATTGTACAAAAAACTGTTTTTT. It translates to CASSQELYKKLFF.

The V call is TRBV5-4, the J call TRBJ2-5; 12 bases fit TRBD2. The V segment lost 4 bases and the J segment 6 bases; nucleotides outside the gene matches: 10. Germline V gene sequence: CDR1 SGHNT, CDR2 YYREEE (reference sequence). The length of the CDR3 is 16 residues. The CDR3 reads CASSIPSGGAAKTQYF. The DNA of the CDR3 is TGTGCCAGCAGCATACCTAGCGGGGGGGCCGCGAAGACCCAGTACTTC.

V gene TRBV12-5 combines with J gene TRBJ2-1, with TRBD2 matching 16 bases. J lost 2 bases, V lost 2 bases, and 12 bases had no gene match. There are 21 residues in the CDR3. Germline V gene data show CDR1 as LGHNT and CDR2 as FRNRAP. CDR3 amino acids: CASGLLLAGLAGGPTYNEQFF. The CDR3 DNA sequence: TGTGCTAGTGGTTTGCTACTGGCGGGACTAGCGGGAGGGCCCACCTACAATGAGCAGTTCTTC.

V usage is TRBV7-8 and J usage is TRBJ1-2; TRBD1 aligns across 7 bases. CDR1 is SGHVS, CDR2 FQNEAQ, per germline. The CDR3 is made up of 16 amino acids. The junction had 15 bases not matched to a gene; V was cut back by 5 bases and J by 6 bases. The CDR3 nucleotides read TGTGCCAGCAGCATAAGACAGGGCGCTGTGTGGGATGGCTACACCTTC. Protein sequence: CASSIRQGAVWDGYTF.

This clone showed up just a few times. This chain joins TRBV5-1 and TRBJ1-1, with D uncertain. There are 11 residues in the CDR3. Trimming took 0 bases from V and 8 from J, leaving 5 bases between them. Germline V gene data show CDR1 as SGHRS and CDR2 as YFSETQ. CDR3: CASSLDGEAFF. CDR3 DNA sequence: TGCGCCAGCAGCTTGGACGGGGAAGCTTTCTTT. Full variable domain (outside the CDR3, taken from reference TRBV5-1 and TRBJ1-1): KAGVTQTPRYLIKTRGQQVTLSCSPISGHRSVSWYQQTPGQGLQFLFEYFSETQRNKGNFPGRFSGRQFSNSRSEMNVSTLELGDSALYLCASSLDGEAFFGQGTRLTVV.

V is TRBV19 and J is TRBJ1-2, with TRBD1 identical over 9 bases. The V gene end was trimmed by 6 bases and the J gene end by 6 bases; junction bases not matched to a gene: 5. Germline CDR1 LNHDA, CDR2 SQIVND (reference sequence). The CDR3 is made up of 13 amino acids. In DNA, the CDR3 is TGTGCCAGTAGCCCACAGGGGGCGGATGGCTACACCTTC. Translating it yields CASSPQGADGYTF.

The J gene is TRBJ2-1, the V gene TRBV7-3; possible D gene TRBD1, 6 bases. Between the trimmed V and J ends, which lost 4 bases and 4 bases, there was a span of 11 bases. Germline V CDR1 and CDR2: SGHTA, FQGTGA. The CDR3 is 14 residues long. CDR3 bases: TGTGCCAGCAGCTCATTGCAGGGGTACAATGAGCAGTTCTTC. Translated: CASSSLQGYNEQFF.